The 27 T cell receptor beta chains below were found in one sample sequenced in a study of T cells in Graves' hyperthyroidism and ophthalmopathy. TCR beta CDR3 sequences were amplified from RNA transcripts. Using the HTBI primer set, a first-round RT-PCR was run on the TCR CDR3. TCRdb re-analysed the multiplex PCR reads in MiXCR, keeping a single row per CDR3 protein. The repertoire holds about 570,000 distinct CDR3 sequences, with just over 45% as singletons. The sequencing sample was made of peripheral blood or thyroid tissue (not recorded which). These receptors all stem from an adult woman with Graves' disease, either hyperthyroidism or ophthalmopathy (not recorded which).

This clonotype was found many times. The chain employs TRBV20-1 and TRBJ1-6; 7 positions match TRBD1. There are 14 residues in the CDR3. The germline CDR1 and CDR2 sequences are DFQATT and SNEGSKA (reference sequence). J gave up 10 bases and V 5 bases, and 11 bases lay outside the gene matches. CDR3 amino acids: CSASQDRAGSPLHF. In DNA form, the CDR3 reads TGCAGTGCTTCCCAAGACAGGGCTGGATCACCCCTCCACTTT.

This clonotype has at least ten counts. The rearrangement links TRBV30 to TRBJ1-2, with a tentative D call TRBD1 (5 bases). Germline V gene sequence: CDR1 GTSNPN, CDR2 SVGIG (reference sequence). The CDR3 spans 12 residues. V lost 3 bases to trimming and J lost 4 bases, with 9 bases between them. The CDR3 spells CAWSGGSYGYTF. CDR3 nucleotide sequence: TGTGCCTGGAGCGGGGGGAGCTATGGCTACACCTTC.

This clonotype was seen at least ten times. This sequence joins TRBV7-2 and TRBJ2-7, with 8 bases lining up with TRBD1. Per germline, CDR1 SGHTA and CDR2 FQGNSA. V gave up 5 bases and J gave up 3 bases; unmatched junction bases: 15. This CDR3 contains 17 residues. CDR3 amino acids: CASSPPWGRQGNYEQYF. CDR3 DNA sequence: TGTGCCAGCAGCCCGCCCTGGGGAAGACAGGGGAACTACGAGCAGTACTTC.

This clonotype was detected many times. The V and J genes are TRBV11-2 and TRBJ2-7, with 7 bases fitting TRBD2. The germline V gene has CDR1 SGHAT and CDR2 FQNNGV. CDR3 length equals 16 residues. The trim removed 1 base at V and 2 bases at J, leaving 8 bases unmatched. The CDR3 protein is CASSLGWAGVPYEQYF. The DNA for the CDR3 is TGTGCCAGCAGCTTAGGGTGGGCGGGAGTCCCCTACGAGCAGTACTTC.

A few counts support this clonotype. This chain uses TRBV7-9 with TRBJ2-5, with D unresolved. The CDR3 is 13 residues long. Germline V gene sequence: CDR1 SEHNR, CDR2 FQNEAQ (reference sequence). V lost 6 bases, J lost 3 bases, and 11 bases lay in between. CDR3 coding DNA: TGTGCCAGCAGAACCGATGGGGAAGAGACCCAGTACTTC. Translating gives CASRTDGEETQYF.

This clonotype was seen at least ten times. This chain links TRBV12-3 or TRBV12-4 with TRBJ2-5; D is possibly TRBD1 (6 bases). The V gene lost 7 bases and the J gene lost 0 bases, with 6 bases spanning the gap. There are 12 residues in the CDR3. DNA of the CDR3: TGTGCCAGCACAGGGGACCAAGAGACCCAGTACTTC. This sequence encodes CASTGDQETQYF.

Comments on this clonotype: A read error may produce the germline difference seen at one junction end. The chain uses TRBV20-1 and TRBJ1-1, with 9 bases lining up with TRBD1. CDR1 DFQATT and CDR2 SNEGSKA come from the germline V gene (reference sequence). The CDR3 consists of 11 residues. The CDR3 DNA reads as TGCAGTGCTAGAGGGGACAGGGAAGGTTTCTTT. It is translated as CSARGDREGFF.

The CDR3, as DNA: TGTGCCAGCAGCGCAGGAGTGGAGAACACTGAAGCTTTCTTT. It yields the protein CASSAGVENTEAFF. The V gene is TRBV7-6, the J gene TRBJ1-1, with no clear D. Germline assignment: CDR1 SGHVS and CDR2 FNYEAQ. The CDR3 covers 14 residues. V lost 5 bases and J 1 base, leaving 11 bases between the germline ends.

The chain employs TRBV5-1 and TRBJ2-5, with unresolved D. V gave up 1 base and J gave up 3 bases, with 13 bases separating them. The length of the CDR3 is 15 residues. Germline V CDR1 and CDR2: SGHRS, YFSETQ. CDR3 DNA: TGCGCCAGCAGCTTGCGGTCCGGACCCGAAGAGACCCAGTACTTC. Amino acid sequence: CASSLRSGPEETQYF.

This clonotype was recorded many times. This chain links TRBV11-2 with TRBJ1-3; D not certain. V was pared by 7 bases and J by 0 bases, with 13 bases between. CDR3 size: 15 residues. Germline CDR1 SGHAT, CDR2 FQNNGV. The CDR3, as DNA: TGTGCCAGCATTTTCGGACGTAGCTCTGGAAACACCATATATTTT. As protein: CASIFGRSSGNTIYF.

V and J are TRBV5-1 and TRBJ2-5; no clear D gene. Germline V CDR1 and CDR2: SGHRS, YFSETQ. The V gene lost 5 bases and the J gene lost 2 bases, with 10 bases spanning the gap. The CDR3 has 13 amino acids. Here the CDR3 reads CASRISTQETQYF. Written as DNA, the CDR3 is TGCGCCAGCAGAATCAGCACGCAAGAGACCCAGTACTTC.

Here the CDR3 reads CASSEYNPIPNKRGETQYF. For the CDR3, the DNA is TGTGCCAGCAGTGAATATAACCCCATACCGAATAAGAGGGGAGAGACCCAGTACTTC. The chain combines TRBV25-1 with TRBJ2-5; the D gene could be TRBD1 or TRBD2 (5 bases each). Per the germline V gene, CDR1 is MGHDK and CDR2 is SYGVNS. V lost 0 bases, J lost 4 bases, and 24 bases lay in between. This CDR3 comprises 19 residues.

The genes are TRBV19 and TRBJ1-4; possible D gene TRBD1, 6 bases. This CDR3 has 15 amino acids. Germline values: CDR1 LNHDA, CDR2 SQIVND (reference sequence). The ends were cut back, 9 bases at V and 6 bases at J, with 20 bases in the middle. CDR3 amino acids: CASSNGWGAYEKLFF. CDR3 nucleotide sequence: TGTGCCAGCAGCAACGGGTGGGGGGCTTATGAAAAACTGTTTTTT.

This chain connects TRBV18 to TRBJ1-5, with 7 bases fitting TRBD1. Per germline, CDR1 KGHSH and CDR2 LQKENI. Germline trimming cut 5 bases from V and 5 bases from J; bases unmatched to any gene: 9. The CDR3 is 15 amino acids. CDR3 bases: TGTGCCAGCTCAAGCTTAGGGACAGTTGATCAGCCCCAGCATTTT. Translated: CASSSLGTVDQPQHF.

Many counts were recorded for this clonotype. The J gene is TRBJ2-7, the V gene TRBV7-9; D is possibly TRBD1 (6 bases). Germline V lookup: CDR1 SEHNR, CDR2 FQNEAQ (reference sequence). Trimming removed 1 base from V and 2 bases from J, with 12 bases in between. The CDR3 has 15 residues. This CDR3 is CASSLVAGATYEQYF. For the CDR3, the DNA is TGTGCCAGCAGCTTAGTCGCAGGGGCAACCTACGAGCAGTACTTC.

This clonotype was found once. The chain employs TRBV15 and TRBJ1-4; the D gene is possibly TRBD1 (5 bases). Per germline, CDR1 LNHNV and CDR2 YYDKDF (reference sequence). The CDR3 loop spans 15 amino acids. Deletions cut 1 base from V and 5 bases from J, with 11 bases between. CDR3 sequence reads: CATSRGGGVNEKLFF. The CDR3 DNA follows: TGTGCCACCAGCAGAGGGGGGGGGGTAAATGAAAAACTGTTTTTT.

The rearrangement uses TRBV12-3 or TRBV12-4 and TRBJ2-5; TRBD1 matches 8 bases. The CDR3 loop spans 13 amino acids. The trim removed 5 bases at V and 5 bases at J, leaving 4 bases unmatched. The CDR3 coding sequence is TGTGCCAGCAGTCCGACAGGGGTGGAGACCCAGTACTTC. Amino acid sequence: CASSPTGVETQYF.

Many counts were recorded for this clonotype. The chain recombines TRBV5-1 with TRBJ2-7; no clear D gene. Germline V gene data show CDR1 as SGHRS and CDR2 as YFSETQ. This CDR3 is 14 amino acids long. V was clipped by 2 bases and J by 2 bases, with 11 bases between them. This chain's CDR3 is CASSLGQPPYEQYF. The CDR3 DNA reads as TGCGCCAGCAGCTTAGGGCAGCCGCCCTACGAGCAGTACTTC.

This clonotype has only a few counts. This chain links TRBV7-9 with TRBJ2-7; D may be TRBD1 (5 bases). Per germline, CDR1 SEHNR and CDR2 FQNEAQ (reference sequence). Trimming took off 2 bases at V and 9 bases at J, with 8 bases between the two ends. The CDR3 consists of 11 residues. Here the CDR3 reads CASSLSQGQYF. CDR3 in DNA: TGTGCCAGCAGCTTATCGCAGGGGCAGTACTTC.

The chain has TRBV6-5 and TRBJ2-6, with 7 bases fitting TRBD1. The germline CDR1 and CDR2 sequences are MNHEY and SVGAGI. This CDR3 has 16 residues. J lost 2 bases, V lost 2 bases, and 3 bases had no gene match. CDR3 sequence (DNA): TGTGCCAGCAGTTACCTGACAGGGACTGGGGCCAACGTCCTGACTTTC. Protein sequence: CASSYLTGTGANVLTF.

This clonotype was detected a few times. The genes are TRBV7-9 and TRBJ1-6; 10 bases line up with TRBD1. The CDR3 runs 17 residues. Trimming cost V 6 bases and J 5 bases; bases outside gene matches: 10. CDR1 and CDR2 from the germline V gene are SEHNR and FQNEAQ (reference sequence). The CDR3 sequence is CASRPTGGKGHNSPLHF. The CDR3 DNA follows: TGTGCCAGCAGACCGACAGGGGGCAAGGGGCATAATTCACCCCTCCACTTT.

This clonotype has at least ten counts. The J gene is TRBJ1-1, the V gene TRBV12-3 or TRBV12-4; D gene uncertain. The CDR3 has 12 residues. V lost 4 bases, J lost 4 bases, and 7 bases lay in between. The DNA of the CDR3 is TGTGCCAGCAGTTATGAGGGCACTGAAGCTTTCTTT. As protein: CASSYEGTEAFF.

The chain couples TRBV28 to TRBJ2-7, with a possible D match to TRBD1 (5 bases). Germline V gene sequence: CDR1 MDHEN, CDR2 SYDVKM. The CDR3 is made up of 12 amino acids. V lost 8 bases, J lost 5 bases, and 13 bases lay in between. CDR3 sequence reads: CASGAAAHEQYF. The CDR3 DNA reads TGTGCCAGCGGGGCAGCAGCCCACGAGCAGTACTTC. The full variable domain, rest sourced from reference TRBV28 and TRBJ2-7, is DVKVTQSSRYLVKRTGEKVFLECVQDMDHENMFWYRQDPGLGLRLIYFSYDVKMKEKGDIPEGYSVSREKKERFSLILESASTNQTSMYLCASGAAAHEQYFGPGTRLTVT.

This chain joins TRBV7-8 and TRBJ1-6; D uncertain. Looked up from germline, CDR1 is SGHVS and CDR2 is FQNEAQ. This CDR3 contains 15 residues. The germline V and J ends were trimmed by 3 bases and 9 bases, with 15 bases remaining between them. For the CDR3, the DNA is TGTGCCAGCAGCTTGTCCGGACGAATGGGTTCACCCCTCCACTTT. Translated, it gives CASSLSGRMGSPLHF. The full variable domain, rest sourced from reference TRBV7-8 and TRBJ1-6, is GAGVSQSPRYKVAKRGQDVALRCDPISGHVSLFWYQQALGQGPEFLTYFQNEAQLDKSGLPSDRFFAERPEGSVSTLKIQRTQQEDSAVYLCASSLSGRMGSPLHFGNGTRLTVT.

This clonotype has a single count. The chain couples TRBV7-3 to TRBJ2-3; D is tentatively TRBD1 or TRBD2 (5 bases each). The V gene's germline CDR1 is SGHTA and CDR2 FQGTGA. V gave up 3 bases and J gave up 14 bases, with 12 bases separating them. This CDR3 contains 11 residues. This CDR3 reads CASSFRDRPYF. CDR3 coding DNA: TGTGCCAGCAGCTTCCGGGACCGACCGTATTTT. Full variable domain (missing parts from reference TRBV7-3 and TRBJ2-3): GAGVSQTPSNKVTEKGKYVELRCDPISGHTALYWYRQSLGQGPEFLIYFQGTGAADDSGLPNDRFFAVRPEGSVSTLKIQRTERGDSAVYLCASSFRDRPYFGPGTRLTVL.

The rearrangement uses TRBV24-1 and TRBJ1-1, with D perhaps matching TRBD1 (6 bases). This CDR3 has 13 amino acids. Germline V gene lookup returns CDR1 KGHDR and CDR2 SFDVKD. Trimming shortened V by 7 bases and J by 2 bases, and 10 bases separated the two germline ends. The CDR3 sequence: CATRAGVNTEAFF. CDR3 nucleotide sequence: TGTGCCACCAGGGCAGGGGTCAACACTGAAGCTTTCTTT.

This clonotype was found once. The missing conserved phenylalanine or tryptophan at the end of this CDR3 makes a read error likely. The limits of the CDR3 on the DNA are not certain, so only TCRdb's listed CDR3 is given. J is TRBJ1-6 and V is TRBV7-8; the D call TRBD1 from the table was never checked on the DNA. The CDR3 is 12 amino acids in total, end residues counted. Germline V lookup: CDR1 SGHVS, CDR2 FQNEAQ. CDR3 in amino acids: CASSYPGARQHS.